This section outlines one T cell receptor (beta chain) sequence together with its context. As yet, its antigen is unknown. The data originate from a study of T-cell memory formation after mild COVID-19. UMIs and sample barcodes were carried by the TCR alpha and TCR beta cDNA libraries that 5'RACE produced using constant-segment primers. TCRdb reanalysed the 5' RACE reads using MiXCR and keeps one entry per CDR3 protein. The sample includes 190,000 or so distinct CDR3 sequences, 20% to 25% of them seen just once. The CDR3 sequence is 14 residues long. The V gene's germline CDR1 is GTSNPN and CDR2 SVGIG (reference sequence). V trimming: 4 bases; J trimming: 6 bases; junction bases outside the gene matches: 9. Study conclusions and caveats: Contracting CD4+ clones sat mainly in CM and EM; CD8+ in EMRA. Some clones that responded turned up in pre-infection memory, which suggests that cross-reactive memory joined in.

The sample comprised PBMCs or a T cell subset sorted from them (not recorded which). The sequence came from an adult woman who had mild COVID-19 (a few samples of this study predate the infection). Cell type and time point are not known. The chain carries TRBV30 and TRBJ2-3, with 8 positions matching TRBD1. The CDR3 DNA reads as TGTGCCTGGACTGGACAGGGAGGTTGGGATACGCAGTATTTT. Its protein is CAWTGQGGWDTQYF.